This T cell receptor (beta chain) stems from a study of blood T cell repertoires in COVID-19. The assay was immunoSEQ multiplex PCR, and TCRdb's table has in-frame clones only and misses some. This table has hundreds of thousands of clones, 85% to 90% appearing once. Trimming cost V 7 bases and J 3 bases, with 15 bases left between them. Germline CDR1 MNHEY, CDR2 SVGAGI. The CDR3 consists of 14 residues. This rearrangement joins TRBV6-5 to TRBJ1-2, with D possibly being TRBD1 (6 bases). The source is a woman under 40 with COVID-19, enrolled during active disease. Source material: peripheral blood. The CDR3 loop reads CASIPGGGYYGYTF. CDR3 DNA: TGTGCCAGCATCCCGGGTGGGGGCTACTATGGCTACACCTTC.